These T cell receptor beta chains were read from a single sample in a study of breast tumors, draining lymph nodes, adjacent tissues. TCRdb called the multiplex PCR reads again in MiXCR, with one record for every CDR3 protein. The data hold around 50,000 distinct CDR3 sequences, with more than 20% observed a single time. Sequenced material: breast tumor tissue. Receptors were obtained from a female donor with breast cancer. Some clones in this sample may be carry-over from other donors' samples. Both conserved end residues are part of each CDR3. A D gene is named only where the DNA matches it firmly. Expanded clones are given a class, and other clones once, few, many or no size at all.

j_gene: TRBJ2-7
v_gene: TRBV6-4
d_gene: NA
abundance: many
CDR3aa: CASSDERKQYF
CDR3nt: TGTGCCAGCAGTGACGAGCGTAAGCAGTACTTC

j_gene: TRBJ2-1
v_gene: TRBV5-1
d_gene: NA
abundance: many
CDR3aa: CASSLGGPEVDNEQFF
CDR3nt: TGCGCCAGCAGCTTGGGTGGGCCCGAGGTTGACAATGAGCAGTTCTTC

j_gene: TRBJ1-2
v_gene: TRBV7-9
d_gene: NA
abundance: many
CDR3aa: CASSFTGTNYGYTF
CDR3nt: TGTGCCAGCAGCTTTACCGGGACCAACTATGGCTACACCTTC

j_gene: TRBJ2-1
v_gene: TRBV4-1
d_gene: TRBD1
abundance: many
CDR3aa: CASSRDRAYNEQFF
CDR3nt: TGCGCCAGCAGCCGGGACAGGGCGTACAATGAGCAGTTCTTC

j_gene: TRBJ2-4
v_gene: TRBV6-6
d_gene: NA
abundance: medium-sized
CDR3aa: CASSQDSLAKNIQYF
CDR3nt: TGTGCCAGCAGCCAGGACAGTCTAGCCAAAAACATTCAGTACTTC

j_gene: TRBJ1-2
v_gene: TRBV9
d_gene: NA
abundance: many
CDR3aa: CASSVGLDNYGYTF
CDR3nt: TGTGCCAGCAGCGTTGGGTTGGATAACTATGGCTACACCTTC

j_gene: TRBJ2-7
v_gene: TRBV5-6
d_gene: NA
abundance: many
CDR3aa: CASSSTYEQYF
CDR3nt: TGTGCCAGCAGCTCCACCTACGAGCAGTACTTC

j_gene: TRBJ2-6
v_gene: TRBV2
d_gene: NA
abundance: many
CDR3aa: CASSASSGANVLTF
CDR3nt: TGTGCCAGCAGTGCCAGCTCTGGGGCCAACGTCCTGACTTTC

j_gene: TRBJ2-7
v_gene: TRBV14
d_gene: TRBD2
abundance: many
CDR3aa: CASSPWEGFYEQYF
CDR3nt: TGTGCCAGCAGCCCCTGGGAGGGGTTCTACGAGCAGTACTTC

j_gene: TRBJ2-5
v_gene: TRBV24-1
d_gene: TRBD2
abundance: many
CDR3aa: CATSGLAGGKETQYF
CDR3nt: TGTGCCACCAGTGGACTAGCGGGGGGGAAAGAGACCCAGTACTTC

j_gene: TRBJ2-7
v_gene: TRBV4-2
d_gene: TRBD2
abundance: many
CDR3aa: CASSKVSSGGAYEQYF
CDR3nt: TGTGCCAGCAGTAAGGTTTCTAGCGGGGGGGCCTACGAGCAGTACTTC

j_gene: TRBJ1-6
v_gene: TRBV4-1
d_gene: TRBD1
abundance: medium-sized
CDR3aa: CASSPRAGTGVNSPLHF
CDR3nt: TGCGCCAGCAGCCCCAGGGCAGGGACAGGGGTTAATTCACCCCTCCACTTT

j_gene: TRBJ2-6
v_gene: TRBV2
d_gene: TRBD1
abundance: many
CDR3aa: CASSTHRDRAGANVLTF
CDR3nt: TGTGCCAGCAGTACCCACCGGGACAGGGCTGGGGCCAACGTCCTGACTTTC

j_gene: TRBJ2-7
v_gene: TRBV9
d_gene: TRBD1
abundance: many
CDR3aa: CASSATPGQGTSEQYF
CDR3nt: TGTGCCAGCAGCGCGACGCCGGGACAGGGGACGTCCGAGCAGTACTTC

j_gene: TRBJ2-2
v_gene: TRBV19
d_gene: NA
abundance: NA
CDR3aa: CASSITGVATGELFF
CDR3nt: TGTGCCAGTAGTATCACCGGGGTCGCCACCGGGGAGCTGTTTTTT

j_gene: TRBJ1-2
v_gene: TRBV24-1
d_gene: NA
abundance: NA
CDR3aa: CAASRGESSYGYAF
CDR3nt: TGTGCCGCCAGCCGAGGGGAATCCTCCTATGGCTACGCCTTC

j_gene: TRBJ1-1
v_gene: TRBV20-1
d_gene: NA
abundance: NA
CDR3aa: CSAWGRGAVNTEAFF
CDR3nt: TGCAGTGCTTGGGGACGGGGGGCGGTGAACACTGAAGCTTTCTTT

j_gene: TRBJ2-1
v_gene: TRBV5-6
d_gene: TRBD2
abundance: many
CDR3aa: CASSLELAGAYNEQFF
CDR3nt: TGTGCCAGCAGCTTGGAACTAGCGGGAGCCTACAATGAGCAGTTCTTC

j_gene: TRBJ2-3
v_gene: TRBV12-3/TRBV12-4
d_gene: TRBD1
abundance: many
CDR3aa: CASRPTGLDTQYF
CDR3nt: TGTGCCAGCAGACCGACAGGGCTAGATACGCAGTATTTT

j_gene: TRBJ2-5
v_gene: TRBV7-2
d_gene: TRBD1
abundance: many
CDR3aa: CASSFILDRGRETQYF
CDR3nt: TGTGCCAGCAGCTTCATCCTGGACAGGGGGCGGGAGACCCAGTACTTC

j_gene: TRBJ1-6
v_gene: TRBV2
d_gene: TRBD1
abundance: NA
CDR3aa: CAGSEGTGEIRPLHF
CDR3nt: TGTGCCGGCAGTGAAGGGACAGGGGAAATACGACCCCTCCACTTT

j_gene: TRBJ1-2
v_gene: TRBV6-5
d_gene: TRBD1
abundance: many
CDR3aa: CASSNRWGTGADGYTF
CDR3nt: TGTGCCAGCAGTAACAGGTGGGGCACAGGGGCGGATGGCTACACCTTC

j_gene: TRBJ1-2
v_gene: TRBV6-2/TRBV6-3
d_gene: NA
abundance: many
CDR3aa: CASSYPNYGYTF
CDR3nt: TGTGCCAGCAGTTACCCAAACTATGGCTACACCTTC

j_gene: TRBJ1-6
v_gene: TRBV12-3/TRBV12-4
d_gene: NA
abundance: many
CDR3aa: CASSLRHDNSPLHF
CDR3nt: TGTGCCAGCAGTTTAAGGCACGATAATTCACCCCTCCACTTT

j_gene: TRBJ2-2
v_gene: TRBV19
d_gene: TRBD2
abundance: many
CDR3aa: CASSPARETGELFF
CDR3nt: TGTGCCAGTAGCCCGGCGCGGGAGACCGGGGAGCTGTTTTTT

j_gene: TRBJ2-3
v_gene: TRBV6-6
d_gene: TRBD2
abundance: many
CDR3aa: CASSPTSAASTDTQYF
CDR3nt: TGTGCCAGCAGTCCTACTAGCGCCGCTAGCACAGATACGCAGTATTTT

j_gene: TRBJ2-1
v_gene: TRBV11-2
d_gene: TRBD2
abundance: many
CDR3aa: CASSLTSGDNNEQFF
CDR3nt: TGTGCCAGCAGCTTAACTAGCGGGGACAACAATGAGCAGTTCTTC

j_gene: TRBJ1-1
v_gene: TRBV20-1
d_gene: NA
abundance: NA
CDR3aa: CSADGDTEAFF
CDR3nt: TGCAGTGCTGACGGAGACACTGAAGCTTTCTTT

j_gene: TRBJ2-7
v_gene: TRBV29-1
d_gene: NA
abundance: many
CDR3aa: CSVGGLSYEQYF
CDR3nt: TGCAGCGTTGGGGGACTCTCCTACGAGCAGTACTTC

j_gene: TRBJ2-2
v_gene: TRBV13
d_gene: TRBD1
abundance: many
CDR3aa: CASSLARGLGTGELFF
CDR3nt: TGTGCCAGCAGCTTAGCCAGGGGGCTCGGCACCGGGGAGCTGTTTTTT